These 17 T cell receptor beta chains share one sample of origin, sequenced in a study of T cell responses to AZD1222 COVID-19 vaccine. Assay: immunoSEQ multiplex PCR; the TCRdb copy retains only in-frame clones and omits some. The profile shows approximately 150,000 clones, roughly 89% of them singletons. The sequences come from peripheral blood, collected on day 0 of AZD1222 vaccination. These receptors all stem from an adult in good health.

The chain uses TRBV18 and TRBJ1-3, with 7 bases lining up with TRBD1. In germline, CDR1 is KGHSH, CDR2 LQKENI. V dropped 5 bases and J dropped 9; count of bases not matched to a gene: 13. CDR3 length equals 15 residues. CDR3 sequence: CASSGGQNQGGTIYF. The CDR3 nucleotides are TGTGCCAGCTCAGGAGGACAGAACCAGGGGGGCACCATATATTTT.

This chain joins TRBV4-1 and TRBJ1-2, with 7 positions matching TRBD1. CDR3 length equals 13 residues. V was clipped by 3 bases and J by 10 bases; unmatched bases: 8. Germline CDR1 is MGHRA and CDR2 is YSYEKL. This CDR3 is CASSHEGDRDYTF. The CDR3 DNA reads TGCGCCAGCAGCCACGAGGGAGACAGGGACTACACCTTC.

This clone appeared a few times. V usage is TRBV7-2 and J usage is TRBJ2-1; no definite D call. V was cut by 1 base and J by 8 bases, with 15 bases left in between. Germline V lookup: CDR1 SGHTA, CDR2 FQGNSA. The CDR3 is 15 amino acids. The CDR3 loop is CASSLGPSRNYEQFF. CDR3 DNA: TGTGCCAGCAGCTTAGGGCCTAGTAGGAACTATGAGCAGTTCTTC.

The CDR3 loop is CASSQEGTVRNIQYF. The DNA for the CDR3 is TGTGCCAGCAGCCAAGAAGGGACAGTTAGAAACATTCAGTACTTC. The chain joins TRBV3-1 (or the pseudogene TRBV3-2) to TRBJ2-4; 7 nucleotides line up with TRBD1. The ends lost 0 bases at V and 6 bases at J; junction bases unmatched: 5. Germline CDR1 and CDR2: LGHDT and YNNKEL (reference sequence). This CDR3 has 15 residues.

A single count supports this clone. This rearrangement joins TRBV5-6 to TRBJ2-7; perhaps D is TRBD1 or TRBD2 (5 bases each). V was pared by 2 bases and J by 8 bases, with 14 bases between. This CDR3 contains 13 residues. Germline CDR1 and CDR2: SGHDT and YYEEEE. CDR3 DNA sequence: TGTGCCAGCAGCTTCGGGACCGAGAGCCAGCAGTACTTC. Translation: CASSFGTESQQYF.

The rearrangement links TRBV24-1 to TRBJ1-2; D not certain. V was shortened by 3 bases and J by 4 bases, with 14 bases between the two germline ends. The germline V gene encodes CDR1 KGHDR and CDR2 SFDVKD. The CDR3 length is 15 residues. For the CDR3, the DNA is TGTGCCACCAGTGATCCATCGACGCAGTTCTATGGCTACACCTTC. As protein: CATSDPSTQFYGYTF.

The sample holds one count of this clone. The V and J genes are TRBV11-2 and TRBJ2-1; possible D gene TRBD1, 5 bases. The ends were cut back, 3 bases at V and 4 bases at J, with 10 bases in the middle. Germline CDR1 reads SGHAT; CDR2 reads FQNNGV. This CDR3 has 14 residues. This CDR3 is CASSLTQGYNEQFF. For the CDR3, the DNA is TGTGCCAGCAGCTTGACTCAGGGATACAATGAGCAGTTCTTC. Based on the CDR3 plus reference TRBV11-2 and TRBJ2-1, the full variable domain is EAGVAQSPRYKIIEKRQSVAFWCNPISGHATLYWYQQILGQGPKLLIQFQNNGVVDDSQLPKDRFSAERLKGVDSTLKIQPAKLEDSAVYLCASSLTQGYNEQFFGPGTRLTVL.

Written as DNA, the CDR3 is TGTGCCAGCAGTCAAGTTTTGAACACTGAAGCTTTCTTT. Translation: CASSQVLNTEAFF. This chain links TRBV6-2 or TRBV6-3 with TRBJ1-1; D gene ambiguous. V lost 5 bases and J lost 0, with 7 bases in between. From germline, CDR1 is MNHEY and CDR2 SVGEGT. The CDR3 covers 13 residues.

The rearrangement links TRBV24-1 to TRBJ2-2; tentatively, D is TRBD1 (6 bases). Looked up from germline, CDR1 is KGHDR and CDR2 is SFDVKD. The CDR3 runs 12 residues. V was pared by 12 bases and J by 3 bases, with 10 bases between. The CDR3 DNA sequence: TGTGCCCCCACAGGGTACACCGGGGAGCTGTTTTTT. Translating it yields CAPTGYTGELFF.

The chain recombines TRBV29-1 with TRBJ2-5, with D possibly TRBD2 on 6 matching bases. Germline V gene lookup returns CDR1 SQVTM and CDR2 ANQGSEA. Trimming removed 5 bases from V and 2 bases from J, with 18 bases in between. There are 15 residues in the CDR3. The CDR3 here is CSVLSFGRGQETQYF. The CDR3 bases are TGCAGCGTTCTTTCTTTCGGGCGGGGACAAGAGACCCAGTACTTC.

CDR3 sequence (DNA): TGTGCCAGCAGTTACTCGAGCAGGGATAATTCACCCCTCCACTTT. It yields the protein CASSYSSRDNSPLHF. This chain uses TRBV6-5 with TRBJ1-6; D possibly corresponds to TRBD1 (5 bases). CDR1 MNHEY and CDR2 SVGAGI come from the germline V gene. V was shortened by 0 bases and J by 5 bases, with 8 bases between the two germline ends. The CDR3 totals 15 residues.

This clone has just a few counts. The chain carries TRBV10-3 and TRBJ1-5, with TRBD1 identical over 8 bases. CDR1 ENHRY and CDR2 SYGVKD come from the germline V gene. J gave up 3 bases and V 6 bases, and 1 base lay outside the gene matches. The CDR3 has 13 residues. The CDR3 DNA reads TGTGCCATCAGGGACAGGGACAATCAGCCCCAGCATTTT. Translated: CAIRDRDNQPQHF.

This clone has ten or more counts. The rearrangement joins TRBV4-3 to TRBJ1-5; D gene ambiguous. In germline, CDR1 is LGHNA, CDR2 YSLEER. V was clipped by 0 bases and J by 4 bases, with 4 bases between them. The length of the CDR3 is 13 residues. CDR3 sequence (DNA): TGCGCCAGCAGCCAAGAACTAAATCAGCCCCAGCATTTT. Translating it yields CASSQELNQPQHF.

The J gene is TRBJ1-2, the V gene TRBV24-1; 8 bases agree with TRBD1. This CDR3 is 17 amino acids long. Trimming removed 4 bases from V and 7 bases from J; junction bases left unmatched: 16. CDR1 is KGHDR and CDR2 is SFDVKD in the germline V gene. CDR3 DNA sequence: TGTGCCACCAGTGACCCTGGACGGACAGGGCAGAACGGTGGCTACACCTTC. Translating it yields CATSDPGRTGQNGGYTF.

This sequence joins TRBV6-2 or TRBV6-3 and TRBJ2-7, with 8 bases that match TRBD2. The CDR3 contains 13 residues. From germline, CDR1 is MNHEY and CDR2 SVGEGT. The ends lost 3 bases at V and 5 bases at J; junction bases unmatched: 3. The DNA for the CDR3 is TGTGCCAGCAGTTATAGCGGGATCAACGAGCAGTACTTC. Translated, it gives CASSYSGINEQYF.

This chain uses TRBV4-3 with TRBJ1-1, with a tentative D call TRBD1 (6 bases). Germline lookup yields CDR1 LGHNA and CDR2 YSLEER. The CDR3 is 15 residues long. Deletions cut 7 bases from V and 0 bases from J, with 15 bases between. The CDR3 sequence: CASKTQQGMNTEAFF. Written as DNA, the CDR3 is TGCGCCAGCAAAACCCAACAGGGTATGAACACTGAAGCTTTCTTT.

The rearrangement uses TRBV27 and TRBJ2-1; 10 bases match TRBD2. The trim removed 5 bases at V and 3 bases at J, leaving 10 bases unmatched. Germline assignment: CDR1 MNHEY and CDR2 SMNVEV (reference sequence). This CDR3 contains 17 residues. The CDR3 protein is CASSLGRTSGNYNEQFF. The CDR3 nucleotides are TGTGCCAGCAGTCTGGGGAGGACTAGCGGTAACTACAATGAGCAGTTCTTC.